This TCR beta chain originates from a study of T cells in women clearing cervical HPV infection. Study-wide results and caveats: Timing of associations relative to infection is unclear; T-cell subsets were not isolated.

As to this clone: The antigen remains unidentified. The CDR3 end lies 3 residues beyond the end of the read and is filled in from the germline J gene.

Assay used: immunoSEQ multiplex PCR; TCRdb lists only in-frame clones, some missing. The table for this sample gives about 26,000 clones. The germline V gene has CDR1 SQVTM and CDR2 ANQGSEA. The V gene lost 3 bases and the J gene lost 4 bases, with 10 bases spanning the gap. The CDR3 covers 14 residues. This TCR came from a woman between 18 and 75 years old with a cervical HPV16 infection that either progressed to CIN3+ or cleared (not recorded which). This sequence joins TRBV29-1 and TRBJ2-6, with D maybe TRBD2 (5 bases). Sequenced input: blood buffy coat. The CDR3 loop is CSVDSSGGANVLTF. CDR3 bases read: TGCAGCGTTGATTCCTCGGGGGGGGCCAACGTC.